These 32 T cell receptor beta chains came from one sample sequenced in a study of T cell repertoires in cytomegalovirus infection (dated by TCRdb to about 2019). The label giving this sample's treatment or condition can be read as: in vitro stimulation with specific CMV peptide epitopes to enrich CMV-specific T cells. For these receptors, no antigen is known. Instrument used: Illumina HiSeq 1500. TCRdb reran the public reads through fastp at Q25 and MiXCR, keeping productive beta chains. Identical CDR3 proteins give one entry, which carries the most common genes and DNA. Recorded for this sample are about half a million distinct CDR3 sequences; around 30% of them occurred a single time. Around a sixth of the sample is in the top ten clones. The sample in question was cultured PBMCs, obtained from culture after CMV antigen stimulation. The receptors derive from a human donor in good health (CMV status not recorded). Some clones in this sample may be carry-over from other donors' samples.

This clonotype was seen only a few times. This chain connects TRBV20-1 to TRBJ2-1, with D possibly being TRBD1 or TRBD2 (5 bases each). The length of the CDR3 is 14 residues. Germline lookup yields CDR1 DFQATT and CDR2 SNEGSKA (reference sequence). V lost 5 bases to trimming and J lost 12 bases, with 23 bases between them. CDR3 coding DNA: TGCAGTGCTGTCAACCGGGGCGGTCGTATAGGGCAGTTCTTC. It translates to CSAVNRGGRIGQFF.

The chain couples TRBV19 to TRBJ2-1; weak D call: TRBD1 (5 bases). The V end was cut by 2 bases, the J end by 2 bases, with 13 bases between. Germline CDR1 LNHDA, CDR2 SQIVND (reference sequence). CDR3 length: 16 residues. CDR3 coding DNA: TGTGCCAGTAGTATATCCAGGACATGGGCCTACAATGAGCAGTTCTTC. Protein: CASSISRTWAYNEQFF.

The chain uses TRBV7-8 and TRBJ1-2, with D maybe TRBD1 (5 bases). Germline CDR1 reads SGHVS; CDR2 reads FQNEAQ. There are 14 residues in the CDR3. The V end was cut by 3 bases, the J end by 5 bases, with 13 bases between. CDR3: CASSLIRDLYGYTF. CDR3 DNA sequence: TGTGCCAGCAGCTTGATCCGGGACTTATATGGCTACACCTTC.

This clonotype was recorded many times. The V gene is TRBV7-9, the J gene TRBJ2-3, with 9 bases aligning to TRBD2. The CDR3 consists of 17 residues. Germline loops: CDR1 SEHNR, CDR2 FQNEAQ (reference sequence). Losses at the gene ends were 1 base for V and 5 bases for J; bases not matched to a gene: 10. CDR3 coding DNA: TGTGCCAGCAGCTTAGGGGGCGGCGGGAGGGCGGAAGATACGCAGTATTTT. It codes for CASSLGGGGRAEDTQYF.

This clonotype was seen ten or more times. The chain links TRBV6-1 to TRBJ2-7; TRBD2 matches 11 bases. This CDR3 spans 16 amino acids. Trimming removed 5 bases from V and 6 bases from J; junction bases left unmatched: 12. Per germline, CDR1 MNHNS and CDR2 SASEGT. In nucleotides, the CDR3 is TGTGCCAGCAGTCCCCTACGACTAGCGGGATACGGCGAGCAGTACGTC. Amino acid sequence: CASSPLRLAGYGEQYV.

The V call is TRBV11-2, the J call TRBJ2-3; possible D gene TRBD1, 5 bases. CDR1 and CDR2 (germline): SGHAT, FQNNGV. The V gene lost 6 bases and the J gene lost 0 bases, with 10 bases spanning the gap. The CDR3 runs to 14 residues. The CDR3: CASRTETSTDTQYF. CDR3 nucleotide sequence: TGTGCCAGCAGGACAGAGACTAGCACAGATACGCAGTATTTT.

This clonotype came up a few times. The V call is TRBV27, the J call TRBJ1-2, with unresolved D. The V end was cut by 6 bases, the J end by 4 bases, with 15 bases between. The V gene's germline CDR1 is MNHEY and CDR2 SMNVEV (reference sequence). This CDR3 contains 14 residues. CDR3: CASSTRGFGYGYTF. Here the CDR3 DNA reads TGTGCCAGCAGCACCCGCGGTTTCGGCTATGGCTACACCTTC.

The CDR3 sequence: CASSLSSTVTGMDYGYTF. CDR3 nucleotides: TGTGCCAGCAGCTTATCCTCGACCGTCACCGGCATGGACTATGGCTACACCTTC. V usage is TRBV11-1 and J usage is TRBJ1-2; D unresolved. Trimming cost V 2 bases and J 3 bases, with 22 bases left between them. Germline CDR1 and CDR2: SGHAT and FQDESV (reference sequence). CDR3 length equals 18 residues.

Many counts were recorded for this clonotype. V is TRBV20-1 and J is TRBJ2-3; TRBD1 might be the D (7 bases). CDR1 and CDR2 (germline): DFQATT, SNEGSKA (reference sequence). V was cut by 6 bases and J by 4 bases, with 20 bases left in between. The CDR3 is 15 residues long. The CDR3, as DNA: TGCAGTGCCGACGCGGGGCGGACAGGCGCAGATACGCAGTATTTT. This sequence encodes CSADAGRTGADTQYF.

This clonotype has only a few counts. This chain joins TRBV27 and TRBJ2-3; 12 bases match TRBD2. The V gene's germline CDR1 is MNHEY and CDR2 SMNVEV (reference sequence). There are 16 residues in the CDR3. V gave up 7 bases and J gave up 4 bases; unmatched junction bases: 9. The CDR3 here is CASTSLAGGPPDTQYF. CDR3 DNA sequence: TGTGCCAGCACTTCACTAGCGGGAGGTCCACCAGATACGCAGTATTTT.

This clonotype showed up many times. The V and J genes are TRBV7-2 and TRBJ2-1, with TRBD2 identical over 11 bases. CDR1 is SGHTA, CDR2 FQGNSA, per germline. The CDR3 extends over 16 amino acids. Losses at the gene ends were 3 bases for V and 4 bases for J; bases not matched to a gene: 5. CDR3 in amino acids: CASSFAGTSGYNEQFF. In DNA, the CDR3 is TGTGCCAGCAGCTTCGCCGGGACTAGCGGATACAATGAGCAGTTCTTC.

The table lists this clonotype with a few counts. J is TRBJ2-3 and V is TRBV20-1, with D unclear. V gave up 4 bases and J gave up 4 bases, with 9 bases separating them. The CDR3 is made up of 12 amino acids. CDR1 is DFQATT, CDR2 SNEGSKA, per germline (reference sequence). CDR3: CSAKDHSDTQYF. The CDR3 DNA is TGCAGTGCTAAAGATCACTCAGATACGCAGTATTTT.

This chain uses TRBV7-8 with TRBJ2-1; 10 bases line up with TRBD2. V was clipped by 4 bases and J by 15 bases; unmatched bases: 12. The CDR3 is made up of 14 amino acids. CDR1 and CDR2 (germline): SGHVS, FQNEAQ. In nucleotides, the CDR3 is TGTGCCAGCAGCTCCGCCGGGAGCGGGAGGGGCCCGTTCTTC. As protein: CASSSAGSGRGPFF.

The rearrangement uses TRBV6-2 or TRBV6-3 and TRBJ2-5; 7 bases fit TRBD2. The V and J ends lost 5 bases and 2 bases, in that order; junction bases with no gene match: 11. CDR3 size: 16 residues. In germline, CDR1 is MNHEY, CDR2 SVGEGT. CDR3 DNA sequence: TGTGCCAGCAGTAGAGACCGGGACTACCCTCAAGAGACCCAGTACTTC. It specifies CASSRDRDYPQETQYF.

This clonotype was observed many times. The V gene is TRBV7-8, the J gene TRBJ2-5; TRBD1 matches at 10 bases. The CDR3 covers 15 residues. Losses at the gene ends were 5 bases for V and 4 bases for J; bases not matched to a gene: 7. Germline-derived CDR1 and CDR2 are SGHVS and FQNEAQ. The DNA for the CDR3 is TGTGCCAGCAGCGCAAGGACAGGGGGTAGAGAGACCCAGTACTTC. It is translated as CASSARTGGRETQYF.

On this clonotype: The junction shows a germline mismatch at one end, possibly a read error. The genes are TRBV5-3 and TRBJ2-1, with a tentative D call TRBD1 (5 bases). TRBV5-3 carries the ORF label, with uncertain function. The CDR3 runs to 17 residues. In nucleotides, the CDR3 is TGTGCCAGCAGCTTGCGGTTAGTAAGGGGTCTTGGCAATGAGCAGTTCTTC. It codes for CASSLRLVRGLGNEQFF.

A few counts support this clonotype. The chain employs TRBV11-3 and TRBJ1-1; D gene ambiguous. This CDR3 is 14 amino acids long. Trimming cost V 7 bases and J 2 bases, with 14 bases left between them. Germline CDR1 is SGHNT and CDR2 is YENEEA. CDR3 bases: TGTGCCAGCACCTTCGGACCCCGTAACACTGAAGCTTTCTTT. It codes for CASTFGPRNTEAFF.

This clonotype was counted a few times. The gene calls are TRBV7-2 and TRBJ2-1; the match to TRBD2 covers 12 bases. CDR1 and CDR2 (germline): SGHTA, FQGNSA. This CDR3 spans 15 amino acids. The ends lost 4 bases at V and 8 bases at J; junction bases unmatched: 6. For the CDR3, the DNA is TGTGCCAGCAGCTCGACTAGCGGGAGTGTAGATGAGCAGTTCTTC. Translation: CASSSTSGSVDEQFF.

The genes are TRBV7-2 and TRBJ2-5, with 7 bases matching TRBD1. Looked up from germline, CDR1 is SGHTA and CDR2 is FQGNSA. This CDR3 contains 14 residues. J was trimmed by 2 bases and V by 5 bases; bases with no gene match: 5. CDR3: CASSPGQVQETQYF. The DNA of the CDR3 is TGTGCCAGCAGCCCCGGACAGGTTCAAGAGACCCAGTACTTC. Based on the CDR3 plus reference TRBV7-2 and TRBJ2-5, the full variable domain is GAGVSQSPSNKVTEKGKDVELRCDPISGHTALYWYRQSLGQGLEFLIYFQGNSAPDKSGLPSDRFSAERTGGSVSTLTIQRTQQEDSAVYLCASSPGQVQETQYFGPGTRLLVL.

The chain uses TRBV6-1 and TRBJ1-1; D possibly corresponds to TRBD1 (5 bases). The V end lost 8 bases, the J end lost 0 bases, and 25 bases lay between the germline ends. Germline CDR1 MNHNS, CDR2 SASEGT. This CDR3 contains 18 residues. The CDR3 loop is CASAGQGGSEYVNTEAFF. CDR3 coding DNA: TGTGCCAGCGCGGGGCAGGGCGGGAGCGAGTACGTGAACACTGAAGCTTTCTTT.

The chain has TRBV27 and TRBJ1-2; D not resolved. The length of the CDR3 is 12 residues. Between the trimmed V and J ends, which lost 4 bases and 5 bases, there was a span of 8 bases. Germline assignment: CDR1 MNHEY and CDR2 SMNVEV (reference sequence). CDR3 sequence (DNA): TGTGCCAGCAGTTCTCTTGGTTATGGCTACACCTTC. As protein: CASSSLGYGYTF.

The chain carries TRBV20-1 and TRBJ1-1; possible D gene TRBD1, 6 bases. Between the trimmed V and J ends, which lost 4 bases and 5 bases, there was a span of 17 bases. The CDR3 loop spans 14 amino acids. Germline V gene data show CDR1 as DFQATT and CDR2 as SNEGSKA (reference sequence). CDR3 protein: CSAIANRVQTEAFF. The CDR3 DNA is TGCAGTGCTATTGCCAACAGGGTGCAGACTGAAGCTTTCTTT.

The V gene is TRBV24-1, the J gene TRBJ2-1; 8 bases are a match to TRBD1. Germline CDR1 is KGHDR and CDR2 is SFDVKD. The junction had 4 bases not matched to a gene; V was cut back by 1 base and J by 9 bases. This CDR3 is built from 14 residues. The CDR3 region has the DNA TGTGCCACCAGTGATTTTGGACAGGGCGGTGAGCAGTTCTTC. Translation gives CATSDFGQGGEQFF.

This clonotype was observed a handful of times. The chain employs TRBV12-3 or TRBV12-4 and TRBJ1-1; TRBD1 matches at 7 bases. V lost 3 bases and J lost 1; bases outside the gene matches: 8. This CDR3 is built from 16 residues. The CDR3 nucleotides are TGTGCCAGCAGTTTCCCAACGACAGGGCCGAACACTGAAGCTTTCTTT. Translated: CASSFPTTGPNTEAFF.

A few counts support this clonotype. The chain uses TRBV28 and TRBJ1-4; 7 nucleotides line up with TRBD1. The CDR3 length is 15 residues. V gave up 4 bases and J gave up 9 bases; unmatched junction bases: 11. CDR1 is MDHEN and CDR2 is SYDVKM in the germline V gene. The CDR3 spells CASSSRQGLIQKLFF. CDR3 bases: TGTGCCAGCAGTTCCCGACAGGGCCTTATTCAAAAACTGTTTTTT.

The chain employs TRBV29-1 and TRBJ1-1; possible D gene TRBD1, 5 bases. Germline loops: CDR1 SQVTM, CDR2 ANQGSEA. This CDR3 contains 13 residues. V lost 2 bases to trimming and J lost 5 bases, with 12 bases between them. The CDR3 coding sequence is TGCAGCGTTGAACTCCAGGGTAAAACTGAAGCTTTCTTT. Its translation is CSVELQGKTEAFF.

This chain joins TRBV6-2 or TRBV6-3 and TRBJ2-1, with 7 bases fitting TRBD2. The germline gives CDR1 MNHEY, CDR2 SVGEGT. The CDR3 spans 14 residues. V gave up 6 bases and J gave up 8 bases; unmatched junction bases: 10. The CDR3, as DNA: TGTGCCAGCAGGCCCGACGGGAGGCGGCATGAGCAGTTCTTC. Encoded protein: CASRPDGRRHEQFF.

This clonotype has a handful of counts. The gene calls are TRBV6-8 and TRBJ2-5; D ambiguous. This CDR3 contains 10 residues. Germline V lookup: CDR1 MNHGY, CDR2 SAAAGT. V dropped 11 bases and J dropped 3 bases, with 7 bases sitting between them. The CDR3, as DNA: TGTGCCTGCGGCGAAGAGACCCAGTACTTC. Protein sequence: CACGEETQYF.

This clonotype showed up just a few times. The J gene is TRBJ2-1, the V gene TRBV12-3 or TRBV12-4; 13 positions match TRBD2. The trim removed 5 bases at V and 15 bases at J, leaving 7 bases unmatched. The CDR3 runs 13 residues. The DNA for the CDR3 is TGTGCCAGCAGTCCTACTAGCGGGAGGGCCGCGTTCTTC. It specifies CASSPTSGRAAFF.

In its sample, this clonotype was seen a few times. This chain links TRBV6-2 or TRBV6-3 with TRBJ1-5; TRBD1 is a possible D gene (5 bases). The germline V gene has CDR1 MNHEY and CDR2 SVGEGT. CDR3 length: 15 residues. Between the trimmed V and J ends, which lost 6 bases and 4 bases, there was a span of 16 bases. As DNA, the CDR3 is TGTGCCAGCAGAACCGGGGCCGGTGGTAATCAGCCCCAGCATTTT. The encoded protein is CASRTGAGGNQPQHF.

A few counts support this clonotype. The chain carries TRBV7-2 and TRBJ2-7; D possibly corresponds to TRBD1 (6 bases). The CDR3 sequence is 16 residues long. The V end was cut by 1 base, the J end by 0 bases, with 13 bases between. Germline assignment: CDR1 SGHTA and CDR2 FQGNSA. CDR3 coding DNA: TGTGCCAGCAGCTTAGTGGGGGCATTGAGCTCCTACGAGCAGTACTTC. This translates into CASSLVGALSSYEQYF.

This clonotype has just a few counts. The genes are TRBV7-6 and TRBJ1-5; D possibly corresponds to TRBD1 (5 bases). Trimming removed 4 bases from V and 5 bases from J, with 21 bases in between. Germline V lookup: CDR1 SGHVS, CDR2 FNYEAQ. The CDR3 length is 17 residues. The DNA for the CDR3 is TGTGCCAGCAGCTCTAGAGGGGCGACAGCCGGACATCAGCCCCAGCATTTT. It codes for CASSSRGATAGHQPQHF. Full variable domain (remainder filled in from reference TRBV7-6 and TRBJ1-5): GAGVSQSPRYKVTKRGQDVALRCDPISGHVSLYWYRQALGQGPEFLTYFNYEAQQDKSGLPNDRFSAERPEGSISTLTIQRTEQRDSAMYRCASSSRGATAGHQPQHFGDGTRLSIL.